This T cell receptor beta chain is drawn from a study of relationships among human T cell subsets. Semiquantitative ARM-PCR amplified T cell receptor alpha and beta CDR3 regions from mRNA. Exponential amplification used communal superprimers after tagged nested gene-specific primers in ARM-PCR. TCRdb reanalysed the multiplex PCR reads using MiXCR and keeps one entry per CDR3 protein. The sample consists of 3,500 to 5,000 distinct CDR3 sequences, roughly 50% of them appearing once. CD4+CD25-CD294+ Th2 cells were bead-selected for CD294 once CD4+CD56+ natural killer T cells were depleted. The germline V and J ends were trimmed by 1 base and 3 bases, with 9 bases remaining between them. CDR1 and CDR2 (germline): SGHAT, FQNNGV. CDR3 size: 14 residues.

This chain links TRBV11-2 with TRBJ2-5; possible D gene TRBD1, 5 bases. The source material was CD4+ Th2 cells sorted from blood. The TCR was taken from a man in his forties in good health. The CDR3, as DNA: TGTGCCAGCAGCTTAGCGGCAGGGAAAGAGACCCAGTACTTC. Translation: CASSLAAGKETQYF.